The 2 T cell receptor beta chains listed next were all sequenced from one sample in a study of T cell repertoires in cytomegalovirus infection. TCRdb analysed the reads with MiXCR anew, one entry per CDR3 protein. The sample includes about 570,000 distinct CDR3 sequences, roughly 42% of them seen just once. Their recognized antigens are unknown. The input for sequencing was cultured PBMCs, taken from culture after CMV antigen stimulation. Receptor source: a human donor in good health (CMV status not recorded). Some clones in this sample may be carry-over from other donors' samples.

The chain recombines TRBV7-2 with TRBJ1-1; perhaps TRBD1 as D (5 bases). Germline assignment: CDR1 SGHTA and CDR2 FQGNSA. With 4 bases removed from V and 2 bases from J, the gap between germline ends came to 14 bases. CDR3 size: 15 residues. The CDR3 bases are TGTGCCAGCAGCTCCCCCGGAGGACAAAACACTGAAGCTTTCTTT. Translation gives CASSSPGGQNTEAFF.

This clonotype showed up just a few times. The chain joins TRBV7-8 to TRBJ2-7; D unclear. This CDR3 is 15 amino acids long. The V end lost 0 bases, the J end lost 2 bases, and 11 bases lay between the germline ends. The V gene's germline CDR1 is SGHVS and CDR2 FQNEAQ. As DNA, the CDR3 is TGTGCCAGCAGCTTAGCGGGAAAGGGTACCTACGAGCAGTACTTC. This sequence encodes CASSLAGKGTYEQYF.